This TCR beta chain originates from a study of blood T cells in healthy people across ages. Study summary: When template switching was applied, about one barcoded beta molecule was captured per two T cells.

PCR was performed a second time for roughly 7 to 12 cycles using a sample-barcoded 5' primer and a J-beta primer mix. All samples yielded 2.5 million or more CDR3-containing paired-end reads. TCRdb used MiXCR to reprocess the 5' RACE reads, holding one entry per CDR3 protein. Here the sample spans 780,000 or so distinct CDR3 sequences, approximately 60% being singletons. The CDR3 loop spans 15 amino acids. Per germline, CDR1 MNHNY and CDR2 SVGAGI (reference sequence). V was trimmed by 2 bases and J by 0 bases, leaving 9 bases between them. The sample holds a few counts of this clonotype. The receptor was derived from a man aged 35-49 years in good health. The rearrangement joins TRBV6-6 to TRBJ2-3; tentatively, D is TRBD1 (5 bases). The sample taken for sequencing was blood. The CDR3: CASSYPTGSTDTQYF. Here the CDR3 DNA reads TGTGCCAGCAGTTACCCCACAGGTAGCACAGATACGCAGTATTTT.